This T cell receptor (beta chain) was sequenced during a study of blood T cell repertoires in COVID-19. This table comes from immunoSEQ multiplex PCR, and its TCRdb copy is limited to in-frame clones, with some not included. The table lists about 180,000 clones, roughly three quarters of them singletons, with around an eighth in the top ten. The CDR3 contains 13 residues. Looked up from germline, CDR1 is LNHDA and CDR2 is SQIVND (reference sequence). V was shortened by 5 bases and J by 3 bases, with 8 bases between the two germline ends. This TCR was recovered from a man aged 60-69 years who had been exposed to COVID-19. The V and J genes are TRBV19 and TRBJ2-1; D may be TRBD2 (5 bases). Specimen: PBMCs or T cells enriched from blood (not recorded which). The CDR3 DNA reads TGTGCCAGTAGTCTGGACTTCTACAATGAGCAGTTCTTC. It translates to CASSLDFYNEQFF.